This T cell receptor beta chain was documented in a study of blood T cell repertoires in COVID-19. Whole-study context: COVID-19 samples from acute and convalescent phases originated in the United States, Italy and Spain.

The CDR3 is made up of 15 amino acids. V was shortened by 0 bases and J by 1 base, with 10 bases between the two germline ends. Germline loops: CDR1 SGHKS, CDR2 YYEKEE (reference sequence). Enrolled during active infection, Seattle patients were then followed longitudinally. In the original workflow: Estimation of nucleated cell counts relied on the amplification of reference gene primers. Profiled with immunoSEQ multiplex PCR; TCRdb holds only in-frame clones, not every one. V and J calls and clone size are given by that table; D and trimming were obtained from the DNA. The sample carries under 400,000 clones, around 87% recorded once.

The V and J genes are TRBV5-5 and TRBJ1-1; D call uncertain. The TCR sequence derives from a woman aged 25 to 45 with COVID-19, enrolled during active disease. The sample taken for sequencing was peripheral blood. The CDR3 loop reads CASSLDMRSNTEAFF. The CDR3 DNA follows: TGTGCCAGCAGCTTGGATATGCGGTCGAACACTGAAGCTTTCTTT.